The clone carrying this T cell receptor beta chain was seen repeatedly, ten times or more. Its matching antigen is unknown. This sample stems from a study of T cells in Graves' hyperthyroidism and ophthalmopathy. Amplification targeted TCR beta CDR3 regions from RNA transcripts. The HTBI set primed first-round TCR CDR3 RT-PCR. One entry per CDR3 protein, called by TCRdb with MiXCR from the multiplex PCR reads. The sample has 280,000 or so distinct CDR3 sequences, about 15% seen once; the top ten hold over 25%. Study-wide results and limits: Most thyroid clonotypes with frequency above 0.001 were detected in blood.

The PBMCs were taken from under 12 ml of fresh peripheral blood. CDR3 length: 15 amino acids. J gave up 9 bases and V 0 bases, and 11 bases lay outside the gene matches. Germline CDR1 DFQATT, CDR2 SNEGSKA (reference sequence). This TCR came from a woman in her forties or fifties with Graves' hyperthyroidism that later progressed to Graves' ophthalmopathy. The sequenced sample was blood. V gene TRBV20-1 combines with J gene TRBJ2-1; TRBD1 aligns across 7 bases. In DNA form, the CDR3 reads TGCAGTGCTAGAGAGGGACAGTTAGGGGCCGGTGAGCAGTTCTTC. Translating gives CSAREGQLGAGEQFF.